This T cell receptor (beta chain) was retrieved from a study of OX40 agonist ivuxolimab in advanced cancers. With regard to the full study: The costimulatory receptor OX40 (CD134) was targeted by ivuxolimab, a fully human IgG2 agonistic monoclonal antibody. Intravenous ivuxolimab was administered to patients every 2 weeks at six dose levels: 0.01, 0.1, 0.3, 1.5, 3 and 10 mg/kg. Of the approximately 54 dose-escalation patients, hepatocellular carcinoma was present in around 20, melanoma in around 15, renal cell carcinoma in 9 and head and neck cancer in 9. In the dose-escalation cohort, more than 75% of patients were male, and the mean age was around 60 years, with a range of about 20 to 90. Patients were allowed to have had prior anti-PD-1, anti-PD-L1 or anti-CTLA-4 therapy, and around 40% of the dose-escalation patients had previously received checkpoint inhibitors. Partial responses occurred in three dose-escalation patients: two with cutaneous melanoma and one with hepatocellular carcinoma. The purpose of peripheral TCRbeta sequencing was to test whether ivuxolimab changed TCR sequence diversity and led to clonal T-cell expansion. The paper covers the monotherapy dose-escalation part of the phase I ivuxolimab trial, which included N ≈ 50 patients.

Genomic DNA was extracted from sorted cells for sequencing of the TCRbeta CDR3 region. TCRbeta CDR3 regions were sequenced using the immunoSEQ Assay. Drawn from immuneACCESS, this table holds only the in-frame rearrangements with V and J called that TCRdb kept. Clones are partly lost; checked studies trace under half to an unresolved V gene and leave the rest unexplained. Recorded for this sample are tens of thousands of clones; over 75% of them occurred a single time. The biggest ten clones account for 21% of the sample. The trial excluded patients who had a history of autoimmune disease or who were on systemic immunosuppression. Peripheral blood for TCR sequencing was drawn from every dose cohort at baseline, at cycle 4 day 1 and at cycle 7 day 1. Samples were obtained from an open-label, multicenter, first-in-human phase I dose-escalation trial of ivuxolimab. The trial enrolled adults with locally advanced or metastatic head and neck squamous cell, hepatocellular, melanoma or renal cell carcinoma. Before TCR sequencing, CD4+ T cells and CD8+ T cells from peripheral blood were sorted into separate populations.

This clone was seen a handful of times. No antigen is known for it. The sample holds no much larger clone one base away, and base qualities are not on file. Broad study findings and their caveats: After ivuxolimab, CD8+ T cells had more expanded clones than CD4+ T cells on average. The antigen specificity of the clonally expanded peripheral T cells was not determined. At doses from 0.1 to 3.0 mg/kg, clonal expansion was seen in both CD4+ and CD8+ blood T cells between baseline and week 6. Low levels of normalized T-cell clonal expansion were also seen in some patients who did not respond. In partial responders in the 0.1-3.0 mg/kg groups, normalized peripheral clonal expansion was found to be among the lowest, especially among CD8+ T cells.

The material sequenced was CD4+ or CD8+ T cells sorted from blood, taken in a trial of the OX40 agonist ivuxolimab. The origin of this receptor is an adult with an advanced solid tumor such as melanoma, head and neck, liver or kidney cancer.

The DNA reads as follows: TGTGCCAGCAGTTACTTAGGCGGGGAGGACGAGCAGTACTTC. This gives the protein CASSYLGGEDEQYF. The V and J segments used are TRBV6-5 and TRBJ2-7, with TRBD2 tentatively as D gene (6 bases match). The CDR3 numbers 14 residues from cysteine through phenylalanine. The only DNA kept is the CDR3, 42 bases in frame from the first base. CDR1 and CDR2, looked up from the germline V gene, are MNHEY and SVGAGI. Relative to germline, V is 1 base shorter and J is 5 bases shorter, with 12 bases between their ends.